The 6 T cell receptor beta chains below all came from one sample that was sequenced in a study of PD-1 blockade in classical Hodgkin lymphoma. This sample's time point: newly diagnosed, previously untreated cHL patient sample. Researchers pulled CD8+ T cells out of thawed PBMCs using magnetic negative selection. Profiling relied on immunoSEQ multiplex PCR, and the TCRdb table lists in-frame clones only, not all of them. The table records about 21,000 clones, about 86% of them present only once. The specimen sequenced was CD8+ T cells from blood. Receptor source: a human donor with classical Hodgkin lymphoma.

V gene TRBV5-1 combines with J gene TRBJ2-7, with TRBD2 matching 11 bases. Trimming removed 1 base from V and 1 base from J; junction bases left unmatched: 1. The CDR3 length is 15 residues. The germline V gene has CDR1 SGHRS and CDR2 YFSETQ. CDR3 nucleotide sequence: TGCGCCAGCAGCTTGACTAGCGGGGGATCCTACGAGCAGTACTTC. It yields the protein CASSLTSGGSYEQYF.

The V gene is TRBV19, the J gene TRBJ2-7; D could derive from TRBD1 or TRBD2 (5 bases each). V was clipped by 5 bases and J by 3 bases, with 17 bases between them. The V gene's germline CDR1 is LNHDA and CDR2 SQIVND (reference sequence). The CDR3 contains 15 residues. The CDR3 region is CASSGTYGPIYEQYF. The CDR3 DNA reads TGTGCCAGTAGTGGGACCTACGGACCCATCTACGAGCAGTACTTC.

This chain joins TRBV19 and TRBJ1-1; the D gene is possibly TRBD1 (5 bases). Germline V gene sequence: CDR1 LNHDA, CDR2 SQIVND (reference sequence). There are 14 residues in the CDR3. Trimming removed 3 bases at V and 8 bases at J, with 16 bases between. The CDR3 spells CASSMAGSFVEAFF. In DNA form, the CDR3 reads TGTGCCAGTAGTATGGCAGGGAGCTTTGTGGAAGCTTTCTTT.

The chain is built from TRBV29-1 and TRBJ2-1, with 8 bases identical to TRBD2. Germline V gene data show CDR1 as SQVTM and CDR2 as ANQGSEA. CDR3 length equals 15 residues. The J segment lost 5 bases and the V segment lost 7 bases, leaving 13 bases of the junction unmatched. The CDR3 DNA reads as TGCAGCGCAGTCGGAGCGGGAGAAGAAAACAATGAGCAGTTCTTC. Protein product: CSAVGAGEENNEQFF.

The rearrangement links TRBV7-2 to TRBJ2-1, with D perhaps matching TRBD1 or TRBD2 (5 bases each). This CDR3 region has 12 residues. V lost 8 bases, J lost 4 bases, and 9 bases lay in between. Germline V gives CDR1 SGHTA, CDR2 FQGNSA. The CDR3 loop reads CASGTAYNEQFF. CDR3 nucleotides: TGTGCCAGCGGGACGGCTTACAATGAGCAGTTCTTC.

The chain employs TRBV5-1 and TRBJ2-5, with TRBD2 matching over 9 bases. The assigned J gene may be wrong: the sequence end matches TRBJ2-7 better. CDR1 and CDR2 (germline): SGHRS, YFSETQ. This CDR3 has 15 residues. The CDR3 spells CASSLSAGGTYEQYF. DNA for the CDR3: TGCGCCAGCAGCTTGTCTGCGGGAGGGACCTACGAGCAGTACTTC.